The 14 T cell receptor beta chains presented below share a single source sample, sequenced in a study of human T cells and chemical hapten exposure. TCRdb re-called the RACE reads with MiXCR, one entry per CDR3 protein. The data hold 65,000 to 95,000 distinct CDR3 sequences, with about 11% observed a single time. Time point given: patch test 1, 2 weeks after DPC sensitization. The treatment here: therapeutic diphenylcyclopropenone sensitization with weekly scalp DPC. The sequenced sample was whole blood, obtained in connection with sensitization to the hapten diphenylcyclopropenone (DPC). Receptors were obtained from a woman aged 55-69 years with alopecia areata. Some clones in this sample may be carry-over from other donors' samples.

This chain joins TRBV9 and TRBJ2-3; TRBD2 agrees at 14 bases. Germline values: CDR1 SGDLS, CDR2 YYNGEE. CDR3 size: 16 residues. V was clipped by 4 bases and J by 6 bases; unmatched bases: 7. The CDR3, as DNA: TGTGCCAGCAGCCCCCGACTAGCGGGGGGGACCGATACGCAGTATTTT. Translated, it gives CASSPRLAGGTDTQYF.

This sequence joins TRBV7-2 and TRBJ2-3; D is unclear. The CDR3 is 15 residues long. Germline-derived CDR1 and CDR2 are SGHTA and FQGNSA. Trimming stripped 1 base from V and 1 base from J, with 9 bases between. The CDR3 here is CASSLEYSRTDTQYF. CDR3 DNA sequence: TGTGCCAGCAGCTTAGAATACTCCCGCACAGATACGCAGTATTTT.

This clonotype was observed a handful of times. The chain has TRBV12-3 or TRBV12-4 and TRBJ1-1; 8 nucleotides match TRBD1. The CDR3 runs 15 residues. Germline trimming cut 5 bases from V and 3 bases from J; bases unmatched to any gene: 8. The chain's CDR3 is CASSIRTGTDTEAFF. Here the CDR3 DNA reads TGTGCCAGCAGTATCCGGACAGGGACGGACACTGAAGCTTTCTTT.

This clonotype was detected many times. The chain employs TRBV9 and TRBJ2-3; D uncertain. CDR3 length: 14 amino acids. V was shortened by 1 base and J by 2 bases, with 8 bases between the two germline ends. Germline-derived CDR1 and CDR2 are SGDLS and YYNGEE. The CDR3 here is CASSVRQPTDTQYF. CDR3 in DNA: TGTGCCAGCAGCGTAAGGCAGCCCACAGATACGCAGTATTTT.

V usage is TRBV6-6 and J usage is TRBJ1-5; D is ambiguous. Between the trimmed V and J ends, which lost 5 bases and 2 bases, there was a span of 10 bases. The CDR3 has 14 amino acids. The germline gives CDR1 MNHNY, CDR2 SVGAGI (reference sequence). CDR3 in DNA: TGTGCCAGCAGTGCGGAGATGCGCAATCAGCCCCAGCATTTT. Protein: CASSAEMRNQPQHF.

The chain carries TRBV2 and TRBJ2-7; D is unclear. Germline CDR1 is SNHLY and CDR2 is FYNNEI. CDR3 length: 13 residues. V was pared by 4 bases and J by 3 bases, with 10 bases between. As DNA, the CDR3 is TGTGCCAGCAGTGTTGACAATCACTACGAGCAGTACTTC. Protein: CASSVDNHYEQYF.

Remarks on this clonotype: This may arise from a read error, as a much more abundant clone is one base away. The CDR3 nucleotides read TGCGCCAACACCCCTTCTGTGGGGGGAACAGATACGCAGTATTTT. Translated, it gives CANTPSVGGTDTQYF. The rearrangement uses TRBV5-1 and TRBJ2-3; tentative D call: TRBD2 (6 bases). Trimming shortened V by 9 bases and J by 3 bases, and 20 bases separated the two germline ends. Per germline, CDR1 SGHRS and CDR2 YFSETQ. The CDR3 runs 15 residues.

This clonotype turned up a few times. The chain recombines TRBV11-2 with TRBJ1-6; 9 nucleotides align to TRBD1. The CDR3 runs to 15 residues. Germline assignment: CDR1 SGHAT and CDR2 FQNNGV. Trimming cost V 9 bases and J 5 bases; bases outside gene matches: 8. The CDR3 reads CASRAWDRDNSPLHF. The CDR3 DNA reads TGTGCCAGTAGAGCCTGGGACAGGGATAATTCACCCCTCCACTTT.

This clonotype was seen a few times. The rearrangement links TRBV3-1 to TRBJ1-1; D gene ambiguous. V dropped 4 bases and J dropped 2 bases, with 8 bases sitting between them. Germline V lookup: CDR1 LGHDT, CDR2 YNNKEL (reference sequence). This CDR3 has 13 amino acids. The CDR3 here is CASSLLKNTEAFF. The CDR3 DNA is TGTGCCAGCAGCCTCTTAAAAAACACTGAAGCTTTCTTT. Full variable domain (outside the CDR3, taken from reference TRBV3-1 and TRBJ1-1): DTAVSQTPKYLVTQMGNDKSIKCEQNLGHDTMYWYKQDSKKFLKIMFSYNNKELIINETVPNRFSPKSPDKAHLNLHINSLELGDSAVYFCASSLLKNTEAFFGQGTRLTVV.

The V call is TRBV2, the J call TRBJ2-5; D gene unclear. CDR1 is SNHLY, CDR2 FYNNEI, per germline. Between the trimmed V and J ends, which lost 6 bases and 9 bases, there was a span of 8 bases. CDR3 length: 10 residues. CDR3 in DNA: TGTGCCAGCAGCATCAGGTCCCAGTACTTC. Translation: CASSIRSQYF.

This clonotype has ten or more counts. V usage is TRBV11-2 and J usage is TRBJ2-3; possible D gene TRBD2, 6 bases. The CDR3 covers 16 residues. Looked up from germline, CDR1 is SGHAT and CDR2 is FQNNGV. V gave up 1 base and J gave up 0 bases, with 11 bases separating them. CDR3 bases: TGTGCCAGCAGCTTAGTGGGCGGGGTTAGCACAGATACGCAGTATTTT. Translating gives CASSLVGGVSTDTQYF.

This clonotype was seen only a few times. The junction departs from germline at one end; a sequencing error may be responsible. CDR3: CASSKDPAYNEQFF. Here the CDR3 DNA reads TGTGCTAGCAGTAAAGACCCCGCTTACAATGAGCAGTTCTTC. The genes are TRBV7-7 and TRBJ2-1; D is unresolved. CDR3 size: 14 residues. CDR1 SSHAT and CDR2 FNYEAQ come from the germline V gene (reference sequence).

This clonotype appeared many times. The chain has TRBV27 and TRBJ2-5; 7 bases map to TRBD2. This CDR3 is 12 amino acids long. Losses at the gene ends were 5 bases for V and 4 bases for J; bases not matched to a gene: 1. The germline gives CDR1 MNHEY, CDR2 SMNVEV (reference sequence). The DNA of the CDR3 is TGTGCCAGCAGTGGGGGGGGAGAGACCCAGTACTTC. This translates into CASSGGGETQYF.

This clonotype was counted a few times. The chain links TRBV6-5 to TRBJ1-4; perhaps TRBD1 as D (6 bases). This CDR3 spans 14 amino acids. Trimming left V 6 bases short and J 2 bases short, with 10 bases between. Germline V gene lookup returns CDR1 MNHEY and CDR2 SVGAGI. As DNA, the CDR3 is TGTGCCAGCAGCTTACAGGGCACTAATGAAAAACTGTTTTTT. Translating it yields CASSLQGTNEKLFF.